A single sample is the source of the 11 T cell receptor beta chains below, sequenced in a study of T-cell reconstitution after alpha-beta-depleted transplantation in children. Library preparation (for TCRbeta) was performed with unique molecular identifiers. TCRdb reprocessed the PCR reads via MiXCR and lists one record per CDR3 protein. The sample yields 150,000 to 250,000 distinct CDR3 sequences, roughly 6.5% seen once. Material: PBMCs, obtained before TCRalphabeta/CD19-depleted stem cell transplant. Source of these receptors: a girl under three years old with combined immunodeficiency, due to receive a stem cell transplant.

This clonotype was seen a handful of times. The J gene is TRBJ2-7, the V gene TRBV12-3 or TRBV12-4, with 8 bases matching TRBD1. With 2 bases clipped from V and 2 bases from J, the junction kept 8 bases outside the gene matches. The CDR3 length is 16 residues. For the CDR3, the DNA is TGTGCCAGCAGTTTATGGCCCGGGACAGGAACCTACGAGCAGTACTTC. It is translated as CASSLWPGTGTYEQYF.

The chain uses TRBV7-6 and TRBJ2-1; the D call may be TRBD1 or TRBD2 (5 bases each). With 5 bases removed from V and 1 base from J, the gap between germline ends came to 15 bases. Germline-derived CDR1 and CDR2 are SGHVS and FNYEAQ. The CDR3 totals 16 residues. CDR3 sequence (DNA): TGTGCCAGCAGCCCCCTGGTGGGGACGTCCTACAATGAGCAGTTCTTC. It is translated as CASSPLVGTSYNEQFF.

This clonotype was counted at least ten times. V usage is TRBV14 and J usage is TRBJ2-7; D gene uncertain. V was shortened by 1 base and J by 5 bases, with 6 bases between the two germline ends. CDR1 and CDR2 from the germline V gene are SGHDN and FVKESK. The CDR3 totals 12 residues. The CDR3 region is CASSQGFHEQYF. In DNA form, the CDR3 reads TGTGCCAGCAGCCAAGGCTTCCACGAGCAGTACTTC.

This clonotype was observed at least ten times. CDR3 sequence reads: CAITYLNRDMAGRMSYNEQFF. The CDR3 bases are TGTGCCATCACATATCTCAACAGGGATATGGCGGGTAGGATGTCCTACAATGAGCAGTTCTTC. J is TRBJ2-1 and V is TRBV10-3, with a weak D call TRBD1 (6 bases). This CDR3 is built from 21 residues. Germline V gene data show CDR1 as ENHRY and CDR2 as SYGVKD. V was cut by 7 bases and J by 1 base, with 32 bases left in between.

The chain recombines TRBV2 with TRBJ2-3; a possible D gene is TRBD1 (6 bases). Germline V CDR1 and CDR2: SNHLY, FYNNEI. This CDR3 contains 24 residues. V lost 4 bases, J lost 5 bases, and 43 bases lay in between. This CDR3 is CASSAQLSSVTQGAAWGHRDTQYF. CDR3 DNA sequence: TGTGCCAGCAGTGCACAACTTTCTTCTGTTACCCAGGGTGCAGCGTGGGGGCATCGAGATACGCAGTATTTT.

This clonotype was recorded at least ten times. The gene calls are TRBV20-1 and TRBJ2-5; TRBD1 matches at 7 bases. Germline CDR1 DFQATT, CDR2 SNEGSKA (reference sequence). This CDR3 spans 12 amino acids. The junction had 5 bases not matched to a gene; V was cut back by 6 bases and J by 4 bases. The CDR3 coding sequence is TGCAGTGCCCTAGGACAGGCAGAGACCCAGTACTTC. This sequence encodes CSALGQAETQYF.

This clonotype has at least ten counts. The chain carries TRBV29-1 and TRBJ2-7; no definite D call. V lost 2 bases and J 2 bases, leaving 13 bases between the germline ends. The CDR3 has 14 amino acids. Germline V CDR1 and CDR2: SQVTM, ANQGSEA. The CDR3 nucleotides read TGCAGCGTTGAATTGGCGGCGGTCACCTACGAGCAGTACTTC. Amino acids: CSVELAAVTYEQYF.

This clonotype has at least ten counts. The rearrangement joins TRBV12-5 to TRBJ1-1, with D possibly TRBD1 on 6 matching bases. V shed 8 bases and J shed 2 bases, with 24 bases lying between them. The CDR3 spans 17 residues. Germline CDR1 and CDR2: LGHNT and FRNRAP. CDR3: CASNSGESSWLNTEAFF. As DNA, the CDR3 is TGTGCTAGTAACTCAGGGGAGAGTAGTTGGCTAAACACTGAAGCTTTCTTT.

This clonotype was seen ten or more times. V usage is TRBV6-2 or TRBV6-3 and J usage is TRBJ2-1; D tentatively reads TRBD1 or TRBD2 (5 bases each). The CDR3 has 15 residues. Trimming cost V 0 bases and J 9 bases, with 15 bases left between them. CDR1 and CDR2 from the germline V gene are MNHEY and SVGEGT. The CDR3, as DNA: TGTGCCAGCAGTTACTCGAAGAGGGGTATCGGTGAGCAGTTCTTC. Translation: CASSYSKRGIGEQFF.

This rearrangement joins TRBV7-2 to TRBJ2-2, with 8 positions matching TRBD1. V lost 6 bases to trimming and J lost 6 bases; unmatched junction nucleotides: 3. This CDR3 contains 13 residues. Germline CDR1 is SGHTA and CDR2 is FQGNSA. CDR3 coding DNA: TGTGCCAGCAGGGACAGGGTGGCCGGGGAGCTGTTTTTT. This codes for CASRDRVAGELFF. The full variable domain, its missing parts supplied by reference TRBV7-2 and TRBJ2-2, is GAGVSQSPSNKVTEKGKDVELRCDPISGHTALYWYRQSLGQGLEFLIYFQGNSAPDKSGLPSDRFSAERTGGSVSTLTIQRTQQEDSAVYLCASRDRVAGELFFGEGSRLTVL.

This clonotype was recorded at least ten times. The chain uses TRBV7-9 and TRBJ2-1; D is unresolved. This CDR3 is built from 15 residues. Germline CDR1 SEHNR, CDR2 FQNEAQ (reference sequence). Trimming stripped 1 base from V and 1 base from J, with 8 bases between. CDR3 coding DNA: TGTGCCAGCAGCTTAGTGGAGCGATCCTACAATGAGCAGTTCTTC. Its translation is CASSLVERSYNEQFF.